This TCR beta chain came from a study of blood T cell repertoires in COVID-19. Study overall: Nucleic acid was either cDNA or gDNA, and it came from T cells, B-cell-depleted T cells, or PBMCs.

In the study's own analysis: For nucleated cells, counts were estimated from reference gene primer amplification. TCRdb's copy holds only in-frame clones and misses some; the assay was immunoSEQ multiplex PCR. That table supplies the V and J calls and clone size; D and trimming were determined from the DNA. Of under 250,000 clones in the sample, over 70% were seen once. Details on this clone: The sample carries other DNA sequences with the same CDR3.

Material: peripheral blood. This receptor was taken from a middle-aged man with active or convalescent COVID-19.

The CDR3: CASSLGQDSYEQYF. DNA of the CDR3: TGCGCCAGCAGCTTGGGGCAGGACTCCTACGAGCAGTACTTC. The genes are TRBV5-1 and TRBJ2-7; D is undetermined. V lost 0 bases to trimming and J lost 0 bases, with 7 bases between them. The CDR3 length is 14 residues. Looked up from germline, CDR1 is SGHRS and CDR2 is YFSETQ.